This entry lists 7 T cell receptor beta chains sequenced from one sample in a study of blood T cell repertoires in COVID-19. Sequencing was performed with immunoSEQ multiplex PCR; in TCRdb, only in-frame clones are kept and a portion is missing. The sample includes 140,000 to 150,000 clones, 84% of them seen just once. Sequenced material: peripheral blood. The receptor source for this set is a man aged 55 to 70 with active or convalescent COVID-19.

V usage is TRBV19 and J usage is TRBJ2-7; D perhaps matches TRBD1 (6 bases). Trimming took off 6 bases at V and 1 base at J, with 13 bases between the two ends. Germline lookup yields CDR1 LNHDA and CDR2 SQIVND (reference sequence). The CDR3 is 14 residues long. The CDR3 nucleotides read TGTGCCAGTAGGCTCGGGACAACATCCTACGAGCAGTACTTC. Its translation: CASRLGTTSYEQYF.

The chain combines TRBV30 with TRBJ2-1; the D gene is possibly TRBD1 (6 bases). Trimming removed 6 bases from V and 6 bases from J, with 15 bases in between. The CDR3 length is 13 residues. CDR1 is GTSNPN, CDR2 SVGIG, per germline (reference sequence). Here the CDR3 DNA reads TGTGCCTGTGAACAGGGATTCAGCAATGAGCAGTTCTTC. This gives the protein CACEQGFSNEQFF.

V gene TRBV12-3 or TRBV12-4 combines with J gene TRBJ2-5, with 7 nucleotides matching TRBD2. The V gene end was trimmed by 6 bases and the J gene end by 9 bases; junction bases not matched to a gene: 4. The CDR3 is 11 amino acids. For the CDR3, the DNA is TGTGCCAGCAGCCCTGGGGGGGCCCAGTACTTC. Its protein product is CASSPGGAQYF.

This clone appeared a single time. The chain joins TRBV27 to TRBJ2-6; D possibly corresponds to TRBD1 (5 bases). Trimming shortened V by 7 bases and J by 0 bases, and 13 bases separated the two germline ends. The V gene's germline CDR1 is MNHEY and CDR2 SMNVEV (reference sequence). The CDR3 has 16 residues. CDR3 amino acids: CASTLRQSSGANVLTF. CDR3 bases: TGTGCCAGCACCCTGAGACAGAGCTCTGGGGCCAACGTCCTGACTTTC.

This clone has only one observation. The chain couples TRBV6-1 to TRBJ2-1; 10 bases agree with TRBD2. The CDR3 has 17 residues. V gave up 2 bases and J gave up 0 bases; unmatched junction bases: 4. Germline V gene lookup returns CDR1 MNHNS and CDR2 SASEGT. The CDR3 region has the DNA TGTGCCAGCAGTGAAAGCCCTAGCGGGAGCTCCTACAATGAGCAGTTCTTC. Its protein product is CASSESPSGSSYNEQFF.

In its sample, this clone was seen a few times. The chain joins TRBV12-5 to TRBJ2-7; weak D call: TRBD1 (6 bases). Per germline, CDR1 LGHNT and CDR2 FRNRAP. The CDR3 contains 13 residues. V lost 5 bases and J 0 bases, leaving 8 bases between the germline ends. The CDR3 is CASGLTGSYEQYV. The CDR3 DNA follows: TGTGCTAGTGGTCTGACAGGCTCCTACGAGCAGTACGTC.

The genes are TRBV7-2 and TRBJ2-1; 7 bases fit TRBD2. Trimming removed 7 bases from V and 13 bases from J; junction bases left unmatched: 16. Germline V gene lookup returns CDR1 SGHTA and CDR2 FQGNSA. The CDR3 is 14 amino acids. Here the CDR3 DNA reads TGTGCCAGCACTTCAGAGATTCTAGCGGAGAATCAGTTCTTC. It encodes CASTSEILAENQFF.